Each of the 7 T cell receptor beta chains below was sequenced from the same sample in a study of blood T cell repertoires in COVID-19. Clones were sequenced by immunoSEQ multiplex PCR, and TCRdb holds only the in-frame ones, with some missing. Among 150,000 to 200,000 clones listed, roughly 85% were seen once. The sequencing input was peripheral blood. These receptors all come from a human donor with acute or convalescent COVID-19. The donor label of this sample is uncertain.

The V and J genes are TRBV6-2 or TRBV6-3 and TRBJ2-7; 8 nucleotides match TRBD1. CDR1 and CDR2 (germline): MNHEY, SVGEGT. The CDR3 has 14 amino acids. J lost 5 bases, V lost 6 bases, and 9 bases had no gene match. Here the CDR3 reads CASSRQGKRDEQYF. As DNA, the CDR3 is TGTGCCAGCAGCAGACAGGGGAAGCGCGACGAGCAGTACTTC.

V and J are TRBV11-3 and TRBJ2-7, with D possibly matching TRBD1 (5 bases). The V gene's germline CDR1 is SGHNT and CDR2 YENEEA. The CDR3 has 13 amino acids. V lost 0 bases to trimming and J lost 7 bases, with 10 bases between them. In nucleotides, the CDR3 is TGTGCCAGCAGCTTAGATGCAGGGTTTGAGCAGTACTTC. Protein: CASSLDAGFEQYF.

This clone showed up just a few times. The V and J genes are TRBV12-5 and TRBJ2-7; TRBD1 might be the D (5 bases). CDR1 is LGHNT and CDR2 is FRNRAP in the germline V gene. The length of the CDR3 is 16 residues. With 0 bases removed from V and 7 bases from J, the gap between germline ends came to 19 bases. CDR3 DNA: TGTGCTAGTGGTTTGGTTATGGCAGGGTGGACCGGAGAGCAGTACTTC. Its translation is CASGLVMAGWTGEQYF.

CDR3 in DNA: TGTGCCAGTAGTATCAGCAGGACAGGGCATAGCAATCAGCCCCAGCATTTT. Translating gives CASSISRTGHSNQPQHF. V is TRBV19 and J is TRBJ1-5; 8 nucleotides match TRBD1. V shed 3 bases and J 0 bases; nucleotides not matched to a gene: 7. The CDR3 loop spans 17 amino acids. Per the germline V gene, CDR1 is LNHDA and CDR2 is SQIVND (reference sequence).

As concerns this clone: At one boundary the junction diverges from the germline segment, which might be a read error. The rearrangement uses TRBV7-9 and TRBJ1-2, with D unresolved. Germline V gene data show CDR1 as SEHNR and CDR2 as FQNEAQ (reference sequence). This CDR3 spans 14 amino acids. The CDR3 is CASSEPGRPYRYTF. Written as DNA, the CDR3 is TGTGCCAGCAGCGAGCCCGGGAGACCCTATCGCTACACCTTC.

The rearrangement joins TRBV7-8 to TRBJ1-6, with D tentatively TRBD1 (5 bases). The CDR3 is 17 amino acids. Deletions cut 1 base from V and 7 bases from J, with 17 bases between. Germline lookup yields CDR1 SGHVS and CDR2 FQNEAQ. The CDR3 spells CASSLVPARVGNSPLHF. The CDR3, as DNA: TGTGCCAGCAGCTTAGTCCCCGCCAGGGTTGGGAATTCACCCCTCCACTTT.

V gene TRBV21-1 combines with J gene TRBJ2-5; the table calls TRBD1, which could not be checked here. TRBV21-1 is noted as a pseudogene. This CDR3 contains 15 residues. CDR3 nucleotides: TGTGCCAGCAGCACTGGGGCCGGACACCAAGAGACCCAGTACTTC. Encoded protein: CASSTGAGHQETQYF.